This T cell receptor beta chain was documented in a study of low-dose radiotherapy and immunotherapy resistance in tumors. This clonotype appeared a few times. TRAV and TRBV primers primed cDNA for both TCRalpha and TCRbeta. It was with a constant-region primer and a V-primer adapter that TCRs were amplified over roughly 20 PCR cycles. TCRdb reanalysed the reads using MiXCR and keeps one entry per CDR3 protein. The top ten hold about 12% of the sample, which has around 10,000 distinct CDR3 sequences, over 55% seen once. V lost 3 bases and J 2 bases, leaving 2 bases between the germline ends. The CDR3 runs 13 residues. Germline assignment: CDR1 KGHSH and CDR2 LQKENI.

This TCR came from a human donor with advanced metastatic prostate, ovarian, gallbladder or colorectal cancer (not recorded which). This table probably holds off-target reads from a library built for another chain. The chain employs TRBV18 and TRBJ2-6; D ambiguous. In DNA, the CDR3 is TGTGCCAGCTCACCGACTGGGGCCAACGTCCTGACTTTC. This translates into CASSPTGANVLTF.